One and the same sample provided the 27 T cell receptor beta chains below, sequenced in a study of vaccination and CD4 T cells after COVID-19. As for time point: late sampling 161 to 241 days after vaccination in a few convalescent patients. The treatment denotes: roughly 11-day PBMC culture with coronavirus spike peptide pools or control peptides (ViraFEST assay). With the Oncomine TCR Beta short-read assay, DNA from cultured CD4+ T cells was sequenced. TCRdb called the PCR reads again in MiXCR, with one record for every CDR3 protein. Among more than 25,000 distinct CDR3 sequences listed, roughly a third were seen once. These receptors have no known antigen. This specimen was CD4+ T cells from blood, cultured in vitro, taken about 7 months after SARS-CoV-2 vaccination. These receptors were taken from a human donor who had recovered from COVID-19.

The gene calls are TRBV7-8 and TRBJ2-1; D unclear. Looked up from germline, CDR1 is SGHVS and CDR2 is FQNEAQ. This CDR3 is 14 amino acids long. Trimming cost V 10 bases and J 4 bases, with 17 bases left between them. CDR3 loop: CAIERRRTYNEQFF. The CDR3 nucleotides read TGTGCCATCGAACGCCGCAGAACATACAATGAGCAGTTCTTC.

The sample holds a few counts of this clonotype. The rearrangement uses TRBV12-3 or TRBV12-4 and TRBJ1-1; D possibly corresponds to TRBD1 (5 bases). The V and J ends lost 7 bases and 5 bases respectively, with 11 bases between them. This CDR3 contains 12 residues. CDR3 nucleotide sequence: TGTGCCAGCACCTGGGGGGGGACTGAAGCTTTCTTT. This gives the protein CASTWGGTEAFF.

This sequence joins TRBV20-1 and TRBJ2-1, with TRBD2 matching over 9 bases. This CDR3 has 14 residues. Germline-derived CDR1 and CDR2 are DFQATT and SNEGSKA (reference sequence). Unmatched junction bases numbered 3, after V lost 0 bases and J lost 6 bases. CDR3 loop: CSAREGTSSNEQFF. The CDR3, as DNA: TGCAGTGCTAGAGAAGGGACTAGCTCCAATGAGCAGTTCTTC.

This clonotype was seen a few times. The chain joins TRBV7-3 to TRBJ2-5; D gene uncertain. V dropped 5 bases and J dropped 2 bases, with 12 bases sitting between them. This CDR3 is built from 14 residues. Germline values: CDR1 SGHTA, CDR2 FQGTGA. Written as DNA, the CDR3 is TGTGCCAGCAGCCTGTACGGCCAACAAGAGACCCAGTACTTC. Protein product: CASSLYGQQETQYF.

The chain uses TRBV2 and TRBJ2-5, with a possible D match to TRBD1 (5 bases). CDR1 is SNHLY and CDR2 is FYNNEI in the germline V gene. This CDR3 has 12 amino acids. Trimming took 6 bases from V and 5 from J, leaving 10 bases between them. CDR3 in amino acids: CASRGDTETQYF. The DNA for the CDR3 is TGTGCCAGCAGAGGGGATACGGAGACCCAGTACTTC.

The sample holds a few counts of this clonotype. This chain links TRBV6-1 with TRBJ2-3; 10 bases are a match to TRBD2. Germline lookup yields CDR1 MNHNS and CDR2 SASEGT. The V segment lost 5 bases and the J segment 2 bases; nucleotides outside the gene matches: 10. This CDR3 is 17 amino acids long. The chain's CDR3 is CASSRYWTSGNTDTQYF. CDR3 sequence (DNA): TGTGCCAGCAGTCGATACTGGACTAGCGGCAACACAGATACGCAGTATTTT.

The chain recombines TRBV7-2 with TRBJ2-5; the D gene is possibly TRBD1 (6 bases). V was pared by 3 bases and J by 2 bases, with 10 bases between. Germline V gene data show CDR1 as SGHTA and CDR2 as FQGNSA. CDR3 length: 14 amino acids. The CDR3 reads CASSFQTGQETQYF. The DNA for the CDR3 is TGTGCCAGCAGCTTCCAGACAGGACAAGAGACCCAGTACTTC.

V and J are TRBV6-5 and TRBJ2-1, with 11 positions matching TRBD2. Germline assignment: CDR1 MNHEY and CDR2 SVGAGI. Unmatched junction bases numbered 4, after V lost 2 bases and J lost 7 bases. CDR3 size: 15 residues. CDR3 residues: CASSYASGRTNEQFF. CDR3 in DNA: TGTGCCAGCAGTTACGCTAGCGGGAGGACGAATGAGCAGTTCTTC.

The CDR3 loop reads CASSKTGAAYEQYF. CDR3 coding DNA: TGTGCCAGCAGTAAGACAGGGGCGGCATACGAGCAGTACTTC. The V call is TRBV2, the J call TRBJ2-7, with 8 bases identical to TRBD1. V shed 5 bases, J shed 4 bases, and the junction held 7 bases outside the gene matches. Germline V gene data show CDR1 as SNHLY and CDR2 as FYNNEI. CDR3 length: 14 residues.

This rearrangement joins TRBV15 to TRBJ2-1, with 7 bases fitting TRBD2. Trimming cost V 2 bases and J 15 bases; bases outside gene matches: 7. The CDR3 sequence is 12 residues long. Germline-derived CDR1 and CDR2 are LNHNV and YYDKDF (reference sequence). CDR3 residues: CATSRPAGSPFF. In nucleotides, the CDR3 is TGTGCCACCAGCAGACCAGCGGGATCCCCGTTCTTC.

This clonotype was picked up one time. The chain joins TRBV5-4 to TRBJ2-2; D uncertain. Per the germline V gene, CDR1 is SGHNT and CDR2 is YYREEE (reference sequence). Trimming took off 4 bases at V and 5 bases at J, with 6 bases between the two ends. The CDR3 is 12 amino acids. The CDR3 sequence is CASSRNTGELFF. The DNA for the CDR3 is TGTGCCAGCAGCCGAAATACCGGGGAGCTGTTTTTT.

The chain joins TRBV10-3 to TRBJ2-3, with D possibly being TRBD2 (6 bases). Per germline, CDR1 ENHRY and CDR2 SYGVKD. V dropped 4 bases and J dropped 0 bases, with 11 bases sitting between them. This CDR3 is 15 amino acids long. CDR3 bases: TGTGCCATCAGTGTCGCACTAGCTAGCACAGATACGCAGTATTTT. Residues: CAISVALASTDTQYF.

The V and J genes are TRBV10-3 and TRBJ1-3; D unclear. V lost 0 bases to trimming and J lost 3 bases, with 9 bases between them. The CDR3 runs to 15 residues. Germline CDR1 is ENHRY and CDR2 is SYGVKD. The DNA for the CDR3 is TGTGCCATCAGTGAGTCAGGAGGGAGTGGAAACACCATATATTTT. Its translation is CAISESGGSGNTIYF.

The CDR3, as DNA: TGCAGTGCCGTCGACAGGGGCGAGCAGTACTTC. This gives the protein CSAVDRGEQYF. The chain links TRBV20-1 to TRBJ2-7, with 8 bases matching TRBD1. The germline CDR1 and CDR2 sequences are DFQATT and SNEGSKA (reference sequence). Losses at the gene ends were 6 bases for V and 6 bases for J; bases not matched to a gene: 4. The CDR3 length is 11 residues.

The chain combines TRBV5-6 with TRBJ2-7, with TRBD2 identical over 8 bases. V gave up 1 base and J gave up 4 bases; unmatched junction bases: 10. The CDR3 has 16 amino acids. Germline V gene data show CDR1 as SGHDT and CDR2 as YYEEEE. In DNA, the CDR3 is TGTGCCAGCAGCTTGTTCGGAGCGGGAGTTGTGTACGAGCAGTACTTC. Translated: CASSLFGAGVVYEQYF.

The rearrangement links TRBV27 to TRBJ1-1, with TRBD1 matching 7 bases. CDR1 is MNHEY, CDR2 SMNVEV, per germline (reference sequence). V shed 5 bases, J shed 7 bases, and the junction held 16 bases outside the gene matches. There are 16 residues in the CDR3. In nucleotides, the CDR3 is TGTGCCAGCAGTCCCAAAAGAATAGACAGGGTGGGTGAAGCTTTCTTT. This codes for CASSPKRIDRVGEAFF.

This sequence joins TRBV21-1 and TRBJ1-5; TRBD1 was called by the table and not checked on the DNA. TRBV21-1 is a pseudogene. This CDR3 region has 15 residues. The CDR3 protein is CASSPWGSLNQPQHF. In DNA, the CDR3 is TGTGCCAGCAGCCCTTGGGGCAGTCTAAATCAGCCCCAGCATTTT.

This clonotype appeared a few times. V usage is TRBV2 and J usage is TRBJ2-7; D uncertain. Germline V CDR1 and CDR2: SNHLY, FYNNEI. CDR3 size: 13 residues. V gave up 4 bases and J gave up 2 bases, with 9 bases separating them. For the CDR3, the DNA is TGTGCCAGCAGTGGCGGCCTTCCCTACGAGCAGTACTTC. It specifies CASSGGLPYEQYF.

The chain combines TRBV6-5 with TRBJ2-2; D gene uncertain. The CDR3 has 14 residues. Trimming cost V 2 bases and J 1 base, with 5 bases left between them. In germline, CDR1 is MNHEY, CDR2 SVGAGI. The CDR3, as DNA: TGTGCCAGCAGTTACCGGCAGAACACCGGGGAGCTGTTTTTT. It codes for CASSYRQNTGELFF.

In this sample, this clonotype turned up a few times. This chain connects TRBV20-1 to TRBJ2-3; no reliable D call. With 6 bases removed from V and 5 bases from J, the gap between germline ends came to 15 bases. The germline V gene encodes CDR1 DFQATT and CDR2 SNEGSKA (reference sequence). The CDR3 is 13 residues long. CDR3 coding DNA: TGCAGTGCCGCCCGACTCGGTCTAGATACGCAGTATTTT. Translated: CSAARLGLDTQYF.

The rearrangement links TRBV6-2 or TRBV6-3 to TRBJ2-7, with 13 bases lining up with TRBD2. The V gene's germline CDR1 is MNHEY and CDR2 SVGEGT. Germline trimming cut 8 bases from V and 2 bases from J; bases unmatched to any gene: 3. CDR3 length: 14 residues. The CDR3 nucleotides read TGTGCCAGCTCCGGACTAGCGGGAGCCTACGAGCAGTACTTC. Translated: CASSGLAGAYEQYF.

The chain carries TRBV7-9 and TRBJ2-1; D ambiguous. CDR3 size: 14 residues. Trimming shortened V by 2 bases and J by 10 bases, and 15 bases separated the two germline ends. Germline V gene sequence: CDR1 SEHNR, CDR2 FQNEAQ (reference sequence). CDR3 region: CASSLIGRSLEQFF. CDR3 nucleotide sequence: TGTGCCAGCAGCTTAATCGGTCGCTCGCTAGAGCAGTTCTTC.

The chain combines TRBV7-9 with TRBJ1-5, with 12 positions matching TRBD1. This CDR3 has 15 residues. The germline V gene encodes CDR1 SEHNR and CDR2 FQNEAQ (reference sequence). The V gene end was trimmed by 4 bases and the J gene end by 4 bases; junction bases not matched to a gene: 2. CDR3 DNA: TGTGCCAGCAGCTCGGGACAGGGGGCTAATCAGCCCCAGCATTTT. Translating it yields CASSSGQGANQPQHF.

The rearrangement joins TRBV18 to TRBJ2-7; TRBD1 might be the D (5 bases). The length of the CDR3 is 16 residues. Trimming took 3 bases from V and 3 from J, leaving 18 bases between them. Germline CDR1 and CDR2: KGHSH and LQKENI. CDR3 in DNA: TGTGCCAGCTCACCGTCAAATCGCCACAGGAGCTACGAGCAGTACTTC. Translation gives CASSPSNRHRSYEQYF.

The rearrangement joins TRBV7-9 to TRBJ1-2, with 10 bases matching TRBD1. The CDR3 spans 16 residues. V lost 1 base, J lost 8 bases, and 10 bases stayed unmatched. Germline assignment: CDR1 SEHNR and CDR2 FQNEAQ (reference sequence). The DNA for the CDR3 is TGTGCCAGCAGCTTAGGGACAGGGGGAATGGAGCGGGGCTACACCTTC. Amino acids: CASSLGTGGMERGYTF.

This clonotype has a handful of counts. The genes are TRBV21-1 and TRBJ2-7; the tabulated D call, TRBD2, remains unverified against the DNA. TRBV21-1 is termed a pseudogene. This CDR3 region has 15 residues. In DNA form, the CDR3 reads TGTGCCAGCAGCGCAGGGACTAGCGGGACCTACGAGCAGTACTTC. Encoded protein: CASSAGTSGTYEQYF.

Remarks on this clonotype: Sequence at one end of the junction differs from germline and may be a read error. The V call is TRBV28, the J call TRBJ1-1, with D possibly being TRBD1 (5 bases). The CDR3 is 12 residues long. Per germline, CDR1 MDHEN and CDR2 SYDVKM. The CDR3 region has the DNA TGTGCCAGCAGCCAGTCAGGGATCCGGGAACTTTTT. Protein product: CASSQSGIRELF. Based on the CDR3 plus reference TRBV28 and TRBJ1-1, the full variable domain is DVKVTQSSRYLVKRTGEKVFLECVQDMDHENMFWYRQDPGLGLRLIYFSYDVKMKEKGDIPEGYSVSREKKERFSLILESASTNQTSMYLCASSQSGIRELFGQGTRLTVV.